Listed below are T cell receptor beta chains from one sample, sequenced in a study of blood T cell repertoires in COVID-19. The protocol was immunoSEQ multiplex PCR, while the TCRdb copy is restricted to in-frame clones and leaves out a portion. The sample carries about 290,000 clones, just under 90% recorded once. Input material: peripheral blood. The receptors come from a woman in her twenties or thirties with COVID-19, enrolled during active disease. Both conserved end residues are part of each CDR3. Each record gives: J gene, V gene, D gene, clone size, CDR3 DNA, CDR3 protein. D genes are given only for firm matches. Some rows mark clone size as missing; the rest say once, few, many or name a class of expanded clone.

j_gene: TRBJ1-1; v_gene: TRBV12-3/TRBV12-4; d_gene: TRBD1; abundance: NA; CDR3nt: TGTGCCAGCACCCCAGGGGGCACTGAAGCTTTCTTT; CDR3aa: CASTPGGTEAFF
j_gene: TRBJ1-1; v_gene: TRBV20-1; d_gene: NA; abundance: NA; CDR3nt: TGCAGTGCTAGACTCTACACTGAAGCTTTCTTT; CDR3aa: CSARLYTEAFF
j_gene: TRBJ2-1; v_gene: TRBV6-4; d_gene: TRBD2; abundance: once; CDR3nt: TGTGCCAGCAGTGACCTCGGGGGGAGCTCCTACAATGAGCAGTTCTTC; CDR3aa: CASSDLGGSSYNEQFF
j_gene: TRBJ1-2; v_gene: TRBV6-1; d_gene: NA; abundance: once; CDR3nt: TGTGCCAGCAGTGATCCCGTCTACTATGGCTACACCTTC; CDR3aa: CASSDPVYYGYTF
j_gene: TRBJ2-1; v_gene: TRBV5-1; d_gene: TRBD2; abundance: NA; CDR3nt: TGCGCCAGCAGCTTACGGACTAGCGGAGACAATGAGCAGTTCTTC; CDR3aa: CASSLRTSGDNEQFF
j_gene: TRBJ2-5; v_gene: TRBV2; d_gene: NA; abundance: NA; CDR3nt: TGTGCCAGCAGCTCCCCCGAGGAACATGGGGAGACCCAGTACTTC; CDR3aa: CASSSPEEHGETQYF
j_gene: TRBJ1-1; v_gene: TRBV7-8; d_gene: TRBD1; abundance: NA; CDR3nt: TGTGCCAGCATGATAGACAGGGGTACTGAAGCTTTCTTT; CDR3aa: CASMIDRGTEAFF
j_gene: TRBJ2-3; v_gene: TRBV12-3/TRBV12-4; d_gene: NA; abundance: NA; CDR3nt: TGTGCCAGCAGTCCCCCGGGAGTTACGCAGTATTTT; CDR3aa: CASSPPGVTQYF
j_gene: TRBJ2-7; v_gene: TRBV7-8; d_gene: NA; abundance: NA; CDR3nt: TGTGCCAGCAGCCTCCCCAGGGGGGCGGAATACTACGAGCAGTACTTC; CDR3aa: CASSLPRGAEYYEQYF
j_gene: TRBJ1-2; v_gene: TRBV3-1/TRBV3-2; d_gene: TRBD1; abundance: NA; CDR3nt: TGTGCCAGCAGCCGCCACCCGGACAGGTCGGGCACCTTC; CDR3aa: CASSRHPDRSGTF
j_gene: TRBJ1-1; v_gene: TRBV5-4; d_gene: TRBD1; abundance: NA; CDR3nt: TGTGCCAGCAGCCCGACAGGGACGACTATTGGCACTGAAGCTTTCTTT; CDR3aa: CASSPTGTTIGTEAFF